The T cell receptor beta chain described here comes from a study of blood T cell repertoires in COVID-19. Across the whole study: The United States, Italy and Spain supplied acute and convalescent COVID-19 samples.

Generated by immunoSEQ multiplex PCR, the TCRdb table keeps only in-frame clones and is missing some. This table holds 220,000 or so clones, around four fifths found once. Trimming took off 5 bases at V and 7 bases at J, with 18 bases between the two ends. The V gene's germline CDR1 is MNHEY and CDR2 SMNVEV (reference sequence). There are 15 residues in the CDR3. This sequence originates from a woman at least 80 years old with acute or convalescent COVID-19. This chain links TRBV27 with TRBJ1-5, with TRBD1 as a possible D gene (5 bases). The specimen was peripheral blood. The CDR3 DNA reads TGTGCCAGCAGTACAAGCCCCGGACGGGGGCAGCCCCAGCATTTT. Amino acids: CASSTSPGRGQPQHF.